This TCR beta chain is from a study of shared clonotypes between healthy human individuals. Findings and limits, study-wide: Sharing across a handful of donors was seen in roughly 5% of naive CD4 clonotypes.

Cells designated naive CD8 were CD45RO-negative and were positively selected for CCR7, with terminally differentiated effector memory CD45RA+ cells excluded. Germline CDR1 SGHNT, CDR2 YYREEE (reference sequence). This CDR3 comprises 15 residues. V lost 4 bases and J 4 bases, leaving 18 bases between the germline ends. This table comes from immunoSEQ multiplex PCR, and its TCRdb copy is limited to in-frame clones, with some not included. The data show about 2.1 million clones, just over 90% seen once. In regard to this clone: The antigen remains unidentified.

Sequenced input: naive CD8+ T cells from PBMCs. The clonotype comes from a man between 18 and 29 years old in good health. Some clones in this sample may be carry-over from other donors' samples. The chain has TRBV5-4 and TRBJ2-7; D may be TRBD2 (7 bases). As DNA, the CDR3 is TGTGCCAGCAGCCAAGATAGGGGGGGCGCGTACGAGCAGTACTTC. It yields the protein CASSQDRGGAYEQYF.